A single sample gave rise to the 27 T cell receptor beta chains below, sequenced in a study of cytomegalovirus exposure and HLA in healthy donors. 13 Jbeta primers and 60 Vbeta primers were used for the PCR. TCRdb's copy holds only in-frame clones and misses some; the assay was immunoSEQ multiplex PCR. The sample has some 120,000 clones, more than 80% seen once. The sequencing sample was made of PBMCs. The receptor source for this set is a young man in good health and CMV-seropositive.

The chain recombines TRBV9 with TRBJ1-5; possible D gene TRBD1, 5 bases. CDR1 and CDR2 (germline): SGDLS, YYNGEE. Between the trimmed V and J ends, which lost 7 bases and 3 bases, there was a span of 17 bases. The length of the CDR3 is 15 residues. The CDR3 sequence: CASGAGRASNQPQHF. Here the CDR3 DNA reads TGTGCCAGCGGGGCAGGGAGGGCATCCAATCAGCCCCAGCATTTT.

Points on this clone: The CDR3 ends on some other residue instead of the conserved phenylalanine or tryptophan, so this is likely a read error. This rearrangement joins TRBV2 to TRBJ2-3; the match to TRBD2 covers 10 bases. Germline V gene data show CDR1 as SNHLY and CDR2 as FYNNEI. The CDR3 has 15 amino acids. V shed 5 bases and J 2 bases; nucleotides not matched to a gene: 4. The CDR3 nucleotides are TGTGCCAGCAGTCTAGCGGGGGCCCACACAGATACGCAGTATCTT. This sequence encodes CASSLAGAHTDTQYL.

The chain carries TRBV27 and TRBJ1-4; no clear D. The CDR3 is made up of 15 amino acids. Germline CDR1 reads MNHEY; CDR2 reads SMNVEV (reference sequence). The V and J ends lost 3 bases and 3 bases respectively, with 11 bases between them. CDR3 bases: TGTGCCAGCAGTTTTAGTCTAATGGCTAATGAAAAACTGTTTTTT. Translation gives CASSFSLMANEKLFF.

The V call is TRBV4-1, the J call TRBJ2-5; 9 nucleotides agree with TRBD2. This CDR3 is 13 amino acids long. With V trimmed by 2 bases and J by 5 bases, 0 bases remained unmatched. Germline-derived CDR1 and CDR2 are MGHRA and YSYEKL. Here the CDR3 DNA reads TGCGCCAGCAGCCAACTAGCGGGGGAGACCCAGTACTTC. Translating gives CASSQLAGETQYF.

This rearrangement joins TRBV4-1 to TRBJ1-2; TRBD1 matches 9 bases. The CDR3 contains 15 residues. In germline, CDR1 is MGHRA, CDR2 YSYEKL. Unmatched junction bases numbered 7, after V lost 5 bases and J lost 3 bases. CDR3 nucleotide sequence: TGCGCCAGCAGCTTACCACAGGGGGCGGACTATGGCTACACCTTC. It translates to CASSLPQGADYGYTF.

The V and J genes are TRBV15 and TRBJ2-4; 9 bases are shared with TRBD1. The V gene's germline CDR1 is LNHNV and CDR2 YYDKDF (reference sequence). The CDR3 is 16 residues long. The junction had 9 bases not matched to a gene; V was cut back by 0 bases and J by 9 bases. CDR3 residues: CATSRDLGTGFVIQYF. CDR3 coding DNA: TGTGCCACCAGCAGAGATCTAGGGACAGGGTTTGTCATTCAGTACTTC.

The chain has TRBV25-1 and TRBJ2-7; D unresolved. Germline assignment: CDR1 MGHDK and CDR2 SYGVNS. Trimming pared 5 bases from V and 3 bases from J, leaving 11 bases between. There are 13 residues in the CDR3. This CDR3 reads CASSPRSRYEQYF. The CDR3 DNA reads TGTGCCAGCAGTCCGAGGAGTCGCTACGAGCAGTACTTC.

On this clone itself: Mismatch with germline at one junction end may stem from a read error. The chain is built from TRBV7-9 and TRBJ2-7, with D maybe TRBD2 (5 bases). This CDR3 has 15 amino acids. In germline, CDR1 is SEHNR, CDR2 FQNEAQ (reference sequence). The CDR3 DNA follows: TGTTCCAGCAGCTGGGCCGGGATGGGGACCTACGAGCAGTACTTC. Translating it yields CSSSWAGMGTYEQYF.

This clone was detected a few times. The chain couples TRBV2 to TRBJ1-1, with 9 bases matching TRBD1. The CDR3 spans 14 residues. CDR1 SNHLY and CDR2 FYNNEI come from the germline V gene. V shed 6 bases and J 1 base; nucleotides not matched to a gene: 3. CDR3 in amino acids: CASRMTGGNTEAFF. In DNA form, the CDR3 reads TGTGCCAGCAGGATGACAGGGGGGAACACTGAAGCTTTCTTT.

J is TRBJ2-3 and V is TRBV5-5; 11 positions agree with TRBD2. The CDR3 spans 15 residues. The V and J ends lost 2 bases and 1 base, in that order; junction bases with no gene match: 0. Germline CDR1 reads SGHKS; CDR2 reads YYEKEE (reference sequence). Here the CDR3 reads CASSFSGGGTDTQYF. The CDR3 DNA reads as TGTGCCAGCAGCTTTAGCGGGGGGGGCACAGATACGCAGTATTTT.

The rearrangement uses TRBV4-1 and TRBJ2-7, with 8 bases lining up with TRBD2. Trimming took 1 base from V and 0 from J; bases not matched to a gene: 2. In germline, CDR1 is MGHRA, CDR2 YSYEKL. The CDR3 has 15 residues. CDR3 sequence reads: CASSQGGGSSYEQYF. The CDR3 nucleotides are TGCGCCAGCAGCCAAGGCGGGGGGTCCTCCTACGAGCAGTACTTC.

The chain uses TRBV6-5 and TRBJ2-5; weak D call: TRBD2 (6 bases). CDR3 length: 14 amino acids. Germline CDR1 and CDR2: MNHEY and SVGAGI. The V gene lost 0 bases and the J gene lost 5 bases, with 10 bases spanning the gap. The CDR3 DNA reads as TGTGCCAGCAGTTACTCGCGGGGCTTGGAGACCCAGTACTTC. Amino acid sequence: CASSYSRGLETQYF.

The CDR3, as DNA: TGTGCCAGCATTCGGGGCTCTGGAAACACCATATATTTT. Translated, it gives CASIRGSGNTIYF. The rearrangement joins TRBV2 to TRBJ1-3; D gene uncertain. The CDR3 covers 13 residues. V was shortened by 7 bases and J by 0 bases, with 7 bases between the two germline ends. The germline V gene has CDR1 SNHLY and CDR2 FYNNEI.

The CDR3 here is CASSRIDLTGTGSDTQYF. As DNA, the CDR3 is TGTGCCAGCAGCCGCATAGATTTAACCGGGACTGGTTCAGATACGCAGTATTTT. The chain links TRBV13 to TRBJ2-3, with D possibly TRBD2 on 6 matching bases. The CDR3 extends over 18 amino acids. V shed 5 bases and J shed 4 bases, with 25 bases lying between them. Germline loops: CDR1 PRHDT, CDR2 FYEKMQ (reference sequence).

There are a few counts of this clone. This rearrangement joins TRBV5-6 to TRBJ2-5; TRBD1 aligns across 7 bases. Germline V gene sequence: CDR1 SGHDT, CDR2 YYEEEE. CDR3 length: 13 amino acids. The V gene end was trimmed by 5 bases and the J gene end by 5 bases; junction bases not matched to a gene: 6. In DNA form, the CDR3 reads TGTGCCAGCAGAACGACAGGGTCTGAGACCCAGTACTTC. Amino acids: CASRTTGSETQYF.

The chain is built from TRBV5-7 and TRBJ2-7; TRBD2 matches at 8 bases. TRBV5-7 is known as an ORF, though its function is uncertain. Trimming at V came to 4 bases and at J to 0 bases, leaving 9 bases not matched to a gene. This CDR3 contains 16 residues. CDR3 in DNA: TGTGCCAGCAGCCTATCGGGGGGGCTCGTCTCCTACGAGCAGTACTTC. This gives the protein CASSLSGGLVSYEQYF.

This rearrangement joins TRBV5-8 to TRBJ1-5, with D hard to call. Germline V CDR1 and CDR2: SGHTS, YDEGEE. There are 15 residues in the CDR3. V lost 4 bases to trimming and J lost 3 bases, with 14 bases between them. The CDR3 region has the DNA TGTGCCAGCAGCCCGCGAGGCAGCTTCAATCAGCCCCAGCATTTT. This sequence encodes CASSPRGSFNQPQHF.

The chain links TRBV6-5 to TRBJ2-2; TRBD2 matches at 9 bases. The germline V gene has CDR1 MNHEY and CDR2 SVGAGI. Trimming at V came to 2 bases and at J to 5 bases, leaving 6 bases not matched to a gene. CDR3 size: 16 residues. This CDR3 is CASSYTLAGHTGELFF. CDR3 coding DNA: TGTGCCAGCAGTTACACACTAGCGGGCCATACCGGGGAGCTGTTTTTT.

This chain uses TRBV6-1 with TRBJ2-7; no reliable D call. The germline V and J ends were trimmed by 7 bases and 0 bases, with 4 bases remaining between them. The CDR3 spans 11 residues. The germline V gene encodes CDR1 MNHNS and CDR2 SASEGT. CDR3 nucleotide sequence: TGTGCCAGCACCTTCTCCTACGAGCAGTACTTC. This sequence encodes CASTFSYEQYF.

The table lists this clone with a few counts. The CDR3 DNA follows: TGTGCCAGCAGCGTGAGGTTGGGTCAGCCCCAGCATTTT. Protein sequence: CASSVRLGQPQHF. The rearrangement joins TRBV9 to TRBJ1-5; D unclear. V gave up 2 bases and J gave up 6 bases, with 9 bases separating them. This CDR3 region has 13 residues. The germline CDR1 and CDR2 sequences are SGDLS and YYNGEE.

The V call is TRBV6-5, the J call TRBJ1-1; 7 nucleotides agree with TRBD1. The CDR3 is made up of 15 amino acids. Per the germline V gene, CDR1 is MNHEY and CDR2 is SVGAGI. Trimming removed 5 bases from V and 6 bases from J; junction bases left unmatched: 12. The CDR3 nucleotides read TGTGCCAGCAGTAAACCGACAGGGTCTGTACCTGAAGCTTTCTTT. Translation gives CASSKPTGSVPEAFF.

This chain connects TRBV12-5 to TRBJ2-3; D might be TRBD2 (6 bases). V lost 5 bases to trimming and J lost 1 base, with 10 bases between them. From germline, CDR1 is LGHNT and CDR2 FRNRAP. The CDR3 extends over 14 amino acids. CDR3 loop: CASGTRGGTDTQYF. The CDR3 bases are TGTGCTAGTGGTACCCGCGGGGGCACAGATACGCAGTATTTT.

The chain recombines TRBV4-1 with TRBJ2-7; 7 nucleotides match TRBD1. Germline assignment: CDR1 MGHRA and CDR2 YSYEKL. This CDR3 is 15 amino acids long. With 1 base clipped from V and 7 bases from J, the junction kept 10 bases outside the gene matches. The CDR3 reads CASSQVRGPVWEQYF. In DNA, the CDR3 is TGCGCCAGCAGCCAAGTTAGGGGGCCGGTATGGGAGCAGTACTTC.

The chain combines TRBV19 with TRBJ2-7, with TRBD1 as a possible D gene (7 bases). Germline V gene lookup returns CDR1 LNHDA and CDR2 SQIVND (reference sequence). V was cut by 0 bases and J by 5 bases, with 11 bases left in between. The CDR3 is 14 amino acids. The CDR3 nucleotides are TGTGCCAGTAGTATAGACAGGGGGAGGAACGAGCAGTACTTC. Translation gives CASSIDRGRNEQYF.

This clone was seen a single time. The J gene is TRBJ2-7, the V gene TRBV11-2, with 9 bases aligning to TRBD1. CDR1 and CDR2 (germline): SGHAT, FQNNGV. The CDR3 covers 11 residues. The V segment lost 5 bases and the J segment 12 bases; nucleotides outside the gene matches: 5. CDR3 nucleotides: TGTGCCAGCAGCGCACAGGGGGCGTTGTACTTC. Translated: CASSAQGALYF.

The CDR3: CASSTGQGMDEQYF. CDR3 in DNA: TGCGCCAGCAGCACGGGACAGGGGATGGACGAGCAGTACTTC. The chain joins TRBV5-1 to TRBJ2-7, with 10 bases matching TRBD1. Germline CDR1 SGHRS, CDR2 YFSETQ. V was clipped by 4 bases and J by 5 bases; unmatched bases: 6. This CDR3 region has 14 residues.

On this clone: The same CDR3 can be traced to other DNA sequences in this sample. The gene calls are TRBV10-2 and TRBJ1-2; maybe TRBD1 (6 bases). The CDR3 has 13 amino acids. Per the germline V gene, CDR1 is WSHSY and CDR2 is SAAADI. Trimming cost V 0 bases and J 4 bases, with 6 bases left between them. CDR3 in amino acids: CASSESTGYGYTF. In DNA, the CDR3 is TGCGCCAGCAGTGAGTCGACAGGCTATGGCTACACCTTC.